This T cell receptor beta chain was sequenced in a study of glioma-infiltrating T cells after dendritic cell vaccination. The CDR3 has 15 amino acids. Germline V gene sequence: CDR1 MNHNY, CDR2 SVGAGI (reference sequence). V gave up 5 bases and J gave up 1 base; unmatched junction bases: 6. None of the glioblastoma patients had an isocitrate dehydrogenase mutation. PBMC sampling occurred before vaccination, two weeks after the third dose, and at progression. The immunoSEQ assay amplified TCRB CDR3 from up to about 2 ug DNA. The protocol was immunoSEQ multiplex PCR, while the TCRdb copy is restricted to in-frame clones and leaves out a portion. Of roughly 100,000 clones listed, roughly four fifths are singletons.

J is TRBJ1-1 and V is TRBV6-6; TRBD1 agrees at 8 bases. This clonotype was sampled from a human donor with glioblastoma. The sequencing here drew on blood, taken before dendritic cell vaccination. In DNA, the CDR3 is TGTGCCAGCAGTGGAGCCCAGGGGGCGAACACTGAAGCTTTCTTT. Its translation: CASSGAQGANTEAFF.